One sample yielded the 10 T cell receptor beta chains listed below, sequenced in a study of blood T cell repertoires in COVID-19. Assay used: immunoSEQ multiplex PCR; TCRdb lists only in-frame clones, some missing. The sample includes 150,000 to 160,000 clones, 83% of them seen just once. Sequencing was carried out using peripheral blood. The source of these receptors is a woman in her sixties with COVID-19, enrolled during active disease.

The chain uses TRBV18 and TRBJ2-2; TRBD2 matches at 8 bases. Trimming took 4 bases from V and 7 from J; bases not matched to a gene: 8. Germline V gene sequence: CDR1 KGHSH, CDR2 LQKENI. This CDR3 is built from 15 residues. The CDR3 DNA reads TGTGCCAGCTCACACCGGGAGGGCCCTCACGGGGAGCTGTTTTTT. It is translated as CASSHREGPHGELFF. Filled out from reference TRBV18 and TRBJ2-2, the complete variable domain reads NAGVMQNPRHLVRRRGQEARLRCSPMKGHSHVYWYRQLPEEGLKFMVYLQKENIIDESGMPKERFSAEFPKEGPSILRIQQVVRGDSAAYFCASSHREGPHGELFFGEGSRLTVL.

This chain links TRBV6-5 with TRBJ1-2; no reliable D call. Germline CDR1 and CDR2: MNHEY and SVGAGI. With 2 bases removed from V and 8 bases from J, the gap between germline ends came to 15 bases. The CDR3 consists of 14 residues. The CDR3 DNA is TGTGCCAGCAGTTACCTCGGACCAGGCGGGGGCTACACCTTC. Amino acid sequence: CASSYLGPGGGYTF.

The chain employs TRBV13 and TRBJ1-1; the D gene is possibly TRBD1 (5 bases). Trimming took 2 bases from V and 4 from J, leaving 8 bases between them. The CDR3 has 13 residues. The germline V gene encodes CDR1 PRHDT and CDR2 FYEKMQ (reference sequence). CDR3 in DNA: TGTGCCAGCAGCTTATTCGGGGGCACTGAAGCTTTCTTT. Protein: CASSLFGGTEAFF.

In this sample, this clone turned up a few times. The gene calls are TRBV5-6 and TRBJ1-1, with 7 bases identical to TRBD1. This CDR3 contains 13 residues. CDR1 SGHDT and CDR2 YYEEEE come from the germline V gene. Trimming cost V 0 bases and J 8 bases; bases outside gene matches: 4. Here the CDR3 reads CASSLVAGGEAFF. CDR3 in DNA: TGTGCCAGCAGCTTGGTGGCAGGGGGGGAAGCTTTCTTT.

V is TRBV27 and J is TRBJ1-3, with D perhaps matching TRBD1 (5 bases). Germline lookup yields CDR1 MNHEY and CDR2 SMNVEV (reference sequence). Trimming pared 3 bases from V and 0 bases from J, leaving 18 bases between. This CDR3 spans 18 amino acids. For the CDR3, the DNA is TGTGCCAGCAGTTTCCGTTACTGGGCGGGGGGCTCTGGAAACACCATATATTTT. This translates into CASSFRYWAGGSGNTIYF.

This chain uses TRBV7-2 with TRBJ1-4; D is uncertain. The CDR3 is 18 residues long. V was trimmed by 1 base and J by 4 bases, leaving 19 bases between them. Germline values: CDR1 SGHTA, CDR2 FQGNSA. The CDR3 DNA reads TGTGCCAGCAGCTTAGTTGGTAGGGAGAGCTCACGTAATGAAAAACTGTTTTTT. The encoded protein is CASSLVGRESSRNEKLFF.

The V gene is TRBV25-1, the J gene TRBJ1-3; D ambiguous. Per the germline V gene, CDR1 is MGHDK and CDR2 is SYGVNS. V lost 3 bases and J 3 bases, leaving 12 bases between the germline ends. The CDR3 consists of 15 residues. CDR3 DNA sequence: TGTGCCAGCAGTGACCCCGGGATGAGTGGAAACACCATATATTTT. This codes for CASSDPGMSGNTIYF.

V and J are TRBV7-6 and TRBJ2-1; TRBD2 aligns across 11 bases. The germline V gene encodes CDR1 SGHVS and CDR2 FNYEAQ. V gave up 1 base and J gave up 4 bases; unmatched junction bases: 3. This CDR3 is built from 16 residues. The CDR3 here is CASSLEVAGGYNEQFF. The CDR3 DNA reads TGTGCCAGCAGCTTAGAAGTAGCGGGAGGGTACAATGAGCAGTTCTTC.

The chain links TRBV6-5 to TRBJ1-2; D unclear. Trimming removed 2 bases at V and 8 bases at J, with 15 bases between. This CDR3 is 14 amino acids long. Germline CDR1 reads MNHEY; CDR2 reads SVGAGI. CDR3 bases: TGTGCCAGCAGTTACCAAGGAGGGATTGTGGGCTACACCTTC. This encodes CASSYQGGIVGYTF.

The chain employs TRBV6-5 and TRBJ1-5; D not resolved. Germline lookup yields CDR1 MNHEY and CDR2 SVGAGI. CDR3 length equals 14 residues. Trimming removed 5 bases from V and 3 bases from J, with 11 bases in between. The CDR3 reads CASSPRWLNQPQHF. The CDR3 coding sequence is TGTGCCAGCAGTCCTAGATGGCTCAATCAGCCCCAGCATTTT.